This T cell receptor beta chain was retrieved from a study of beta chain features in type 1 diabetes. Reverse transcribing all isolated RNA meant expressed TCRB transcripts were sequenced. Using immunoSEQ multiplex PCR, the repertoire was profiled, and TCRdb retains in-frame clones only, with some absent. The sample carries approximately 400,000 clones, about 15% recorded once. This clone showed up just a few times. The ends were cut back, 8 bases at V and 7 bases at J, with 14 bases in the middle. Germline CDR1 MGHDK, CDR2 SYGVNS. There are 13 residues in the CDR3. The rearrangement uses TRBV25-1 and TRBJ2-2, with a possible D match to TRBD2 (6 bases). This clonotype was sampled from a woman between 18 and 29 years old in good health. The sample comprised naive CD4+ T cells from blood. CDR3 bases: TGTGCCAGCGGGAGGTGGGGTAACGGGGAGCTGTTTTTT. Its translation: CASGRWGNGELFF.